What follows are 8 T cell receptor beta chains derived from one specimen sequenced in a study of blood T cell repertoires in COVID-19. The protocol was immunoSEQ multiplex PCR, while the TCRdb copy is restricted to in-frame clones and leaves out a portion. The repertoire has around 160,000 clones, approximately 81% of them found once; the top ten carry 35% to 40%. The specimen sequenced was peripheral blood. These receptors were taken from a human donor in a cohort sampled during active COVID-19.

In nucleotides, the CDR3 is TGTGCCAGCAGCCAAGACTACAGGGGGGGCACAGATACGCAGTATTTT. Translation gives CASSQDYRGGTDTQYF. The chain employs TRBV3-1 (or the pseudogene TRBV3-2) and TRBJ2-3, with TRBD1 identical over 8 bases. V shed 0 bases, J shed 1 base, and the junction held 3 bases outside the gene matches. The CDR3 covers 16 residues. The V gene's germline CDR1 is LGHDT and CDR2 YNNKEL (reference sequence).

The CDR3 is CASSEDRNTEAFF. The CDR3 DNA is TGTGCCAGCAGTGAGGACAGGAACACTGAAGCTTTCTTT. The rearrangement joins TRBV6-4 to TRBJ1-1; D possibly corresponds to TRBD1 (6 bases). The V end was cut by 3 bases, the J end by 1 base, with 6 bases between. This CDR3 has 13 residues. CDR1 is MRHNA, CDR2 SNTAGT, per germline.

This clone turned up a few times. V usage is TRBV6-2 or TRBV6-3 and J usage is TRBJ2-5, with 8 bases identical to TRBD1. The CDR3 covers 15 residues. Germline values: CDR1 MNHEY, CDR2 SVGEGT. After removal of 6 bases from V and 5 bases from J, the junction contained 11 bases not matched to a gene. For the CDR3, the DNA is TGTGCCAGCAGCTTCCACAGGGGGGAGAAGGAGACCCAGTACTTC. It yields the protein CASSFHRGEKETQYF.

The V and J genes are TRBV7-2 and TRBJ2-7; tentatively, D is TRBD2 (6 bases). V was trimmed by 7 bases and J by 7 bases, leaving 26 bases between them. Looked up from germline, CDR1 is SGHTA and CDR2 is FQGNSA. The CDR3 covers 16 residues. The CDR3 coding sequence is TGTGCCAGCACCCCTAACCCGGACTACCGAGGGTGGGAGCAGTACTTC. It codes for CASTPNPDYRGWEQYF. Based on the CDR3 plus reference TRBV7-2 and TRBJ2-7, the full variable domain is GAGVSQSPSNKVTEKGKDVELRCDPISGHTALYWYRQSLGQGLEFLIYFQGNSAPDKSGLPSDRFSAERTGGSVSTLTIQRTQQEDSAVYLCASTPNPDYRGWEQYFGPGTRLTVT.

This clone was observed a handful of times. As DNA, the CDR3 is TGTGCCAGCAGCCAAGTTCCGTCAGTAAATTCACCCCTCCACTTT. Its protein is CASSQVPSVNSPLHF. The rearrangement uses TRBV3-1 (or the pseudogene TRBV3-2) and TRBJ1-6, with D unresolved. Germline V gives CDR1 LGHDT, CDR2 YNNKEL (reference sequence). The CDR3 is 15 amino acids. The germline V and J ends were trimmed by 1 base and 7 bases, with 11 bases remaining between them.

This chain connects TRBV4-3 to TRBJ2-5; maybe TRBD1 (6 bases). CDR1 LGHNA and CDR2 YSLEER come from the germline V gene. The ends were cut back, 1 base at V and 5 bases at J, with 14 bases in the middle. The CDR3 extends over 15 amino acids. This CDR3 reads CASSQAWGQAETQYF. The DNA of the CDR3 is TGCGCCAGCAGCCAAGCGTGGGGGCAGGCGGAGACCCAGTACTTC.

The CDR3 reads CASSWGVGEAFF. The CDR3 nucleotides read TGCGCCAGCAGCTGGGGAGTGGGCGAAGCTTTCTTT. The rearrangement joins TRBV5-1 to TRBJ1-1; no definite D call. Germline V gives CDR1 SGHRS, CDR2 YFSETQ. This CDR3 is built from 12 residues. The germline V and J ends were trimmed by 3 bases and 8 bases, with 11 bases remaining between them.

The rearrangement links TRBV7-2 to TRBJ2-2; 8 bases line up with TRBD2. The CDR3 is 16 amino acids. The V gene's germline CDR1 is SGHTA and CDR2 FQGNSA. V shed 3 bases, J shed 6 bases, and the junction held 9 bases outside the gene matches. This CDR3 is CASSFRAAGASGELFF. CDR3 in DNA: TGTGCCAGCAGCTTCCGTGCAGCGGGGGCGTCCGGGGAGCTGTTTTTT.